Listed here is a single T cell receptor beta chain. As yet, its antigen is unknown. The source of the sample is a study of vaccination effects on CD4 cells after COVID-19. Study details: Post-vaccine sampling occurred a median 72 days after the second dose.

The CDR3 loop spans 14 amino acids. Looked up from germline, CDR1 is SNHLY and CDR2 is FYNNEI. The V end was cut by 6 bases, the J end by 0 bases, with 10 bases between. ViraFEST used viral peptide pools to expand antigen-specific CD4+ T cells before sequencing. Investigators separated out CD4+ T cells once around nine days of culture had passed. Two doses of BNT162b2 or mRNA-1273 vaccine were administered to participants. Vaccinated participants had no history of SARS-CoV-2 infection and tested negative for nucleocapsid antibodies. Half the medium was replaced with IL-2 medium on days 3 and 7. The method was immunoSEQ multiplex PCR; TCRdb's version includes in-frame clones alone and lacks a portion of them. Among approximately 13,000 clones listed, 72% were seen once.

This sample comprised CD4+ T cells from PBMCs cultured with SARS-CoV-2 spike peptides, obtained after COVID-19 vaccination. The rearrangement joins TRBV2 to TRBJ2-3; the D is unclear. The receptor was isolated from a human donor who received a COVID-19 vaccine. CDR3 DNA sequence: TGTGCCAGCAGACGACCGGCTAGCACAGATACGCAGTATTTT. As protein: CASRRPASTDTQYF. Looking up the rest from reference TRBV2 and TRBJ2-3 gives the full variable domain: EPEVTQTPSHQVTQMGQEVILRCVPISNHLYFYWYRQILGQKVEFLVSFYNNEISEKSEIFDDQFSVERPDGSNFTLKIRSTKLEDSAMYFCASRRPASTDTQYFGPGTRLTVL.